The 26 T cell receptor beta chains listed next were all sequenced from one sample in a study of blood T cell repertoires in COVID-19. TCRdb keeps only in-frame clones here, not all; method: immunoSEQ multiplex PCR. The sample gives 150,000 to 200,000 clones, about nine tenths of which show up once; 1.5% to 2% is in the top ten. Sequencing used peripheral blood. These receptors all stem from a young man who had recovered from COVID-19.

The rearrangement joins TRBV6-1 to TRBJ2-7; TRBD1 might be the D (5 bases). CDR3 length: 13 amino acids. The V end was cut by 2 bases, the J end by 5 bases, with 10 bases between. The germline CDR1 and CDR2 sequences are MNHNS and SASEGT. The CDR3: CASSEPGKNEQYF. The DNA for the CDR3 is TGTGCCAGCAGTGAACCAGGGAAGAACGAGCAGTACTTC.

The chain couples TRBV6-2 or TRBV6-3 to TRBJ2-1, with TRBD1 matching 7 bases. The CDR3 sequence is 14 residues long. V lost 4 bases, J lost 8 bases, and 8 bases stayed unmatched. Germline assignment: CDR1 MNHEY and CDR2 SVGEGT. This CDR3 reads CASSLQGIFDEQFF. The CDR3 bases are TGTGCCAGCAGTTTACAGGGGATATTCGATGAGCAGTTCTTC.

The chain carries TRBV25-1 and TRBJ1-4; 9 bases agree with TRBD1. After removal of 5 bases from V and 7 bases from J, the junction contained 8 bases not matched to a gene. The CDR3 runs to 15 residues. Germline lookup yields CDR1 MGHDK and CDR2 SYGVNS. CDR3: CASSRDRELSEKLFF. The DNA for the CDR3 is TGTGCCAGCAGTAGGGACAGGGAGTTGTCTGAAAAACTGTTTTTT.

The chain couples TRBV10-3 to TRBJ2-7; the match to TRBD1 covers 9 bases. V shed 4 bases and J 2 bases; nucleotides not matched to a gene: 3. The germline V gene has CDR1 ENHRY and CDR2 SYGVKD. The CDR3 is made up of 14 amino acids. CDR3 coding DNA: TGTGCCATCAGTGGAGGGACAGGGCCCTACGAGCAGTACTTC. Translation gives CAISGGTGPYEQYF.

V is TRBV27 and J is TRBJ1-5; D perhaps matches TRBD1 (6 bases). The CDR3 covers 13 residues. Germline CDR1 and CDR2: MNHEY and SMNVEV (reference sequence). Trimming took off 5 bases at V and 4 bases at J, with 9 bases between the two ends. The CDR3 DNA follows: TGTGCCAGCAGTGGGAGGGGGAATCAGCCCCAGCATTTT. This sequence encodes CASSGRGNQPQHF.

In DNA, the CDR3 is TGTGCCAGCAGTTACCCCCGGACAGGGGCCTACGAGCAGTACTTC. Encoded protein: CASSYPRTGAYEQYF. This chain connects TRBV6-2 or TRBV6-3 to TRBJ2-7, with 9 positions matching TRBD1. The CDR3 is 15 residues long. Germline loops: CDR1 MNHEY, CDR2 SVGEGT. V shed 2 bases and J 2 bases; nucleotides not matched to a gene: 4.

This clone was observed a single time. The chain recombines TRBV12-3 or TRBV12-4 with TRBJ1-4; 8 nucleotides match TRBD1. This CDR3 contains 13 residues. Trimming removed 8 bases from V and 5 bases from J; junction bases left unmatched: 4. CDR3 bases: TGTGCCAGCTCTTGGACAGGGAATGAAAAACTGTTTTTT. This encodes CASSWTGNEKLFF.

This clone has at least ten counts. Other DNA sequences within the sample encode an identical CDR3. The V call is TRBV7-2, the J call TRBJ2-1; TRBD2 aligns across 12 bases. The CDR3 spans 15 residues. Looked up from germline, CDR1 is SGHTA and CDR2 is FQGNSA. The junction had 1 base not matched to a gene; V was cut back by 2 bases and J by 5 bases. The CDR3 nucleotides are TGTGCCAGCAGCTTAACTAGCGGGAGGCACAATGAGCAGTTCTTC. This gives the protein CASSLTSGRHNEQFF.

The V and J genes are TRBV3-1 (or the pseudogene TRBV3-2) and TRBJ2-1, with 9 nucleotides matching TRBD1. The germline CDR1 and CDR2 sequences are LGHDT and YNNKEL (reference sequence). The CDR3 consists of 12 residues. The V gene end was trimmed by 1 base and the J gene end by 14 bases; junction bases not matched to a gene: 3. CDR3 region: CASSQGRDREFF. The CDR3 DNA sequence: TGTGCCAGCAGCCAAGGCCGGGACAGGGAGTTCTTC.

J is TRBJ1-3 and V is TRBV7-9, with TRBD1 matching over 7 bases. The CDR3 is 16 amino acids. The germline gives CDR1 SEHNR, CDR2 FQNEAQ (reference sequence). V shed 5 bases, J shed 0 bases, and the junction held 7 bases outside the gene matches. CDR3 in DNA: TGTGCCAGCAGCCGACAGGGTGATCTCTCTGGAAACACCATATATTTT. Encoded protein: CASSRQGDLSGNTIYF.

The chain links TRBV7-2 to TRBJ2-3; TRBD2 agrees at 7 bases. Trimming at V came to 3 bases and at J to 2 bases, leaving 5 bases not matched to a gene. Germline values: CDR1 SGHTA, CDR2 FQGNSA. The length of the CDR3 is 15 residues. This chain's CDR3 is CASSFASGYTDTQYF. As DNA, the CDR3 is TGTGCCAGCAGCTTCGCTAGCGGTTACACAGATACGCAGTATTTT.

The chain has TRBV19 and TRBJ1-5; 12 bases agree with TRBD1. This CDR3 region has 17 residues. V shed 5 bases, J shed 6 bases, and the junction held 11 bases outside the gene matches. Germline V gene sequence: CDR1 LNHDA, CDR2 SQIVND (reference sequence). CDR3 DNA: TGTGCCAGTAGTTCCGACGGGGACAGGGGGCTAGGTCAGCCCCAGCATTTT. This gives the protein CASSSDGDRGLGQPQHF.

The gene calls are TRBV6-5 and TRBJ2-3; TRBD1 aligns across 9 bases. J was trimmed by 3 bases and V by 6 bases; bases with no gene match: 4. The CDR3 consists of 14 residues. The germline gives CDR1 MNHEY, CDR2 SVGAGI. The CDR3 region is CASSYGTGTDTQYF. The CDR3 nucleotides read TGTGCCAGCAGCTACGGGACAGGGACAGATACGCAGTATTTT.

This chain links TRBV2 with TRBJ2-7, with D uncertain. This CDR3 has 15 amino acids. Trimming took 8 bases from V and 1 from J, leaving 18 bases between them. The germline CDR1 and CDR2 sequences are SNHLY and FYNNEI. The CDR3 sequence is CASSPFVEISYEQYF. The DNA for the CDR3 is TGTGCCAGCTCCCCCTTTGTAGAAATATCCTACGAGCAGTACTTC. The full variable domain, with the rest looked up from reference TRBV2 and TRBJ2-7, is EPEVTQTPSHQVTQMGQEVILRCVPISNHLYFYWYRQILGQKVEFLVSFYNNEISEKSEIFDDQFSVERPDGSNFTLKIRSTKLEDSAMYFCASSPFVEISYEQYFGPGTRLTVT.

This chain uses TRBV19 with TRBJ2-2; TRBD1 is a possible D gene (6 bases). V dropped 5 bases and J dropped 1 base, with 11 bases sitting between them. CDR1 and CDR2 (germline): LNHDA, SQIVND (reference sequence). This CDR3 is 15 amino acids long. CDR3 protein: CASSQGIRNTGELFF. The CDR3 DNA follows: TGTGCCAGTAGTCAGGGGATCCGGAACACCGGGGAGCTGTTTTTT.

The chain has TRBV5-1 and TRBJ1-1; possibly TRBD1 for D (6 bases). Germline lookup yields CDR1 SGHRS and CDR2 YFSETQ. V shed 0 bases and J shed 6 bases, with 12 bases lying between them. This CDR3 has 14 amino acids. The CDR3 coding sequence is TGCGCCAGCAGCTTGGGGACAGTTCGACCTGAAGCTTTCTTT. Translating gives CASSLGTVRPEAFF. Variable domain in full (rest from reference TRBV5-1 and TRBJ1-1): KAGVTQTPRYLIKTRGQQVTLSCSPISGHRSVSWYQQTPGQGLQFLFEYFSETQRNKGNFPGRFSGRQFSNSRSEMNVSTLELGDSALYLCASSLGTVRPEAFFGQGTRLTVV.

This clone was counted a few times. V and J are TRBV6-6 and TRBJ2-7; 7 bases line up with TRBD1. The germline V gene has CDR1 MNHNY and CDR2 SVGAGI (reference sequence). The CDR3 extends over 12 amino acids. The V segment lost 4 bases and the J segment 5 bases; nucleotides outside the gene matches: 2. Here the CDR3 reads CASSSTGNEQYF. The DNA for the CDR3 is TGTGCCAGCAGTTCGACAGGGAACGAGCAGTACTTC.

The chain couples TRBV6-5 to TRBJ2-1; TRBD1 might be the D (7 bases). Germline-derived CDR1 and CDR2 are MNHEY and SVGAGI. Trimming stripped 6 bases from V and 14 bases from J, with 17 bases between. The CDR3 has 12 amino acids. The CDR3 region is CASSLQGRREFF. The DNA of the CDR3 is TGTGCCAGCAGCTTACAGGGGCGGAGGGAGTTCTTC.

This clone was seen only once. V usage is TRBV19 and J usage is TRBJ2-3; no definite D call. With 3 bases removed from V and 0 bases from J, the gap between germline ends came to 4 bases. This CDR3 spans 13 amino acids. Germline V gene sequence: CDR1 LNHDA, CDR2 SQIVND (reference sequence). CDR3 sequence reads: CASSIGSTDTQYF. As DNA, the CDR3 is TGTGCCAGTAGTATCGGTAGCACAGATACGCAGTATTTT.

The V call is TRBV11-2, the J call TRBJ2-1; 10 positions match TRBD2. The CDR3 is made up of 17 amino acids. CDR1 is SGHAT and CDR2 is FQNNGV in the germline V gene. V dropped 0 bases and J dropped 6; count of bases not matched to a gene: 8. CDR3 in amino acids: CASSLDSQREGANEQFF. Here the CDR3 DNA reads TGTGCCAGCAGCTTAGATAGTCAGCGGGAGGGGGCCAATGAGCAGTTCTTC.

In this sample, this clone turned up a few times. The chain recombines TRBV28 with TRBJ1-2; D perhaps matches TRBD1 (5 bases). Germline-derived CDR1 and CDR2 are MDHEN and SYDVKM. The CDR3 consists of 14 residues. V shed 8 bases and J shed 8 bases, with 21 bases lying between them. CDR3 sequence reads: CASSTEGRGRGYTF. The DNA of the CDR3 is TGTGCCAGCTCGACCGAGGGGCGGGGAAGAGGCTACACCTTC.

V is TRBV19 and J is TRBJ2-2; D not resolved. Germline V gives CDR1 LNHDA, CDR2 SQIVND (reference sequence). The CDR3 is 14 amino acids. With 4 bases removed from V and 7 bases from J, the gap between germline ends came to 13 bases. The CDR3 region has the DNA TGTGCCAGTAGTAAGGCAAATCAGGACGGGGAGCTGTTTTTT. Protein: CASSKANQDGELFF.

The rearrangement links TRBV27 to TRBJ1-6; possible D gene TRBD1, 6 bases. Per the germline V gene, CDR1 is MNHEY and CDR2 is SMNVEV (reference sequence). The CDR3 is 15 amino acids. The germline V and J ends were trimmed by 2 bases and 8 bases, with 13 bases remaining between them. CDR3 nucleotide sequence: TGTGCCAGCAGTTTACAGGGATCAGGGGATTCACCCCTCCACTTT. It encodes CASSLQGSGDSPLHF.

The chain joins TRBV7-9 to TRBJ1-5; weak D call: TRBD1 (6 bases). The CDR3 loop spans 17 amino acids. Germline-derived CDR1 and CDR2 are SEHNR and FQNEAQ (reference sequence). V was trimmed by 1 base and J by 6 bases, leaving 19 bases between them. This CDR3 reads CASSLEGAGRGSQPQHF. In DNA form, the CDR3 reads TGTGCCAGCAGCTTAGAGGGCGCAGGGAGGGGGAGTCAGCCCCAGCATTTT.

The chain joins TRBV6-5 to TRBJ1-3; D is undetermined. V shed 6 bases and J shed 0 bases, with 9 bases lying between them. The CDR3 has 14 residues. CDR1 MNHEY and CDR2 SVGAGI come from the germline V gene. The CDR3 protein is CASRSLSSGNTIYF. The CDR3 DNA follows: TGTGCCAGCAGATCTCTCTCCTCTGGAAACACCATATATTTT.

The CDR3 bases are TGTGCCAGCAGTGTTGACACCCTGGGGGCCAATCAGCCCCAGCATTTT. Translating gives CASSVDTLGANQPQHF. The J gene is TRBJ1-5, the V gene TRBV2; D is perhaps TRBD1 (6 bases). In germline, CDR1 is SNHLY, CDR2 FYNNEI. Trimming stripped 4 bases from V and 3 bases from J, with 16 bases between. The CDR3 runs 16 residues.